This entry features one TCR beta chain sequence. The antigen this receptor binds is unknown. No base quality information exists; no much larger clone differs at one position. These data come from a study of blood T cell repertoires in COVID-19 (dated by TCRdb to 2020 to 2022). Regarding the research as a whole: Samples from collaborators originated in the United States, Italy and Spain and spanned both the acute and convalescent phases of COVID-19. The material from the prospective study consisted of cDNA or gDNA derived from T cells, B-cell-depleted T cells, or PBMCs. The dataset comprised deeply sampled blood TCRbeta repertoires from subjects exposed to, actively infected with, or recovered from COVID-19. The repertoires were released in a freely available public database intended as a resource for research on the immune response to SARS-CoV-2. Samples were obtained from the ongoing ImmuneRACE study (first 160 participants) and from over a thousand subjects provided by 6 global collaborators. Sample metadata almost always included a de-identified subject ID, COVID-19 status, age in years and sex. Where HLA class I and class II types were available, the types were taken from metadata supplied by the sample provider, not from assay-based typing.

The immunoSEQ Assay, a bias-controlled multiplex PCR, was used to amplify TCRbeta CDR3 regions from genomic DNA. The authors' analysis ran thus. The number of nucleated cells in each sample was estimated from the amplification of reference gene primers within the assay. To quantify the absolute abundance of each unique TCRbeta CDR3 rearrangement, sequence reads were collapsed and filtered. Productive Simpson clonality was computed per sample as the square root of Simpson's diversity index over productive rearrangements. The table was pulled from immuneACCESS by TCRdb, which kept in-frame rearrangements only. Such tables lose some clones; where checked, under half of the loss comes from unresolved V genes, and the rest has no known cause. V and J calls and clone size are given by that table; D and trimming were obtained from the DNA. The sample table holds about 300,000 clones, of which nearly 90% were seen once. The ten largest make up roughly 2.9% of the sample.

Paper-wide results and their limitations: Clinical and demographic metadata were provided uncurated, with the amount varying by source and participant.

Clipping removes 4 bases from V and 2 bases from J, with 12 as the unmatched junction base count. Reading the germline V gene gives CDR1 MNHEY and CDR2 SVGEGT. The CDR3 has 19 amino acids, counting the end cysteine and phenylalanine. Only the CDR3 DNA is retained, 57 bases long and in frame from the first base. In the prospective study, participants were about 18 to 90 years old, resided in under 30 geographic areas of the United States, and were enrolled through a virtual design. In the prospective study, participants were assigned to cohorts based on the clinical history participants reported in a screening survey and a study questionnaire. Exposed participants were defined as having been in contact with someone with a PCR-confirmed or clinician-diagnosed COVID-19 case within 2 weeks of study entry. In the prospective study, whole blood, serum and a nasopharyngeal or oropharyngeal swab were collected from each participant by mobile phlebotomists. Participants in the prospective study had the option to provide additional blood draws and questionnaires over an approximately 2-month period. Prospective study blood samples were shipped either frozen or at room temperature before DNA extraction.

This receptor chain uses TRBV6-2 or TRBV6-3 and TRBJ2-6, with TRBD2 identical over 9 junction bases. Sequencing was done on a sample of PBMCs or T cells enriched from blood (not recorded which). This sequence originates from a woman aged 45-59 years who had been exposed to COVID-19. The nucleotide sequence is TGTGCCAGCAGTTTTGCCCTGACTAGCGGCCTCCCTGGGGCCAACGTCCTGACTTTC. Its translation reads: CASSFALTSGLPGANVLTF.